These 14 T cell receptor beta chains originate from one sample sequenced in a study of T cell responses to AZD1222 COVID-19 vaccine. Clones were sequenced by immunoSEQ multiplex PCR, and TCRdb holds only the in-frame ones, with some missing. The sample lists roughly 51,000 clones, roughly 90% occurring once. The source material was peripheral blood, sampled 28 days after the second AZD1222 dose. These receptors originate from an adult who received the AZD1222 COVID-19 vaccine.

The genes are TRBV7-9 and TRBJ2-7; 9 bases are shared with TRBD1. The CDR3 runs to 14 residues. Germline loops: CDR1 SEHNR, CDR2 FQNEAQ (reference sequence). J was trimmed by 3 bases and V by 6 bases; bases with no gene match: 6. The CDR3 DNA follows: TGTGCCAGCAGTCCACCGGGACAGGGCTACGAGCAGTACTTC. It translates to CASSPPGQGYEQYF.

The genes are TRBV11-2 and TRBJ1-2; D is unclear. Trimming took 1 base from V and 8 from J, leaving 11 bases between them. In germline, CDR1 is SGHAT, CDR2 FQNNGV. The length of the CDR3 is 13 residues. The DNA of the CDR3 is TGTGCCAGCAGCTTAGTGCGGGCAGGCGGCTACACCTTC. As protein: CASSLVRAGGYTF. Supplemented by reference TRBV11-2 and TRBJ1-2, the full variable domain reads EAGVAQSPRYKIIEKRQSVAFWCNPISGHATLYWYQQILGQGPKLLIQFQNNGVVDDSQLPKDRFSAERLKGVDSTLKIQPAKLEDSAVYLCASSLVRAGGYTFGSGTRLTVV.

This clone was seen a handful of times. The J gene is TRBJ2-2, the V gene TRBV7-2, with D possibly matching TRBD2 (6 bases). Trimming cost V 0 bases and J 3 bases, with 8 bases left between them. Germline V gene sequence: CDR1 SGHTA, CDR2 FQGNSA. This CDR3 spans 15 amino acids. CDR3 residues: CASSLALADTGELFF. CDR3 in DNA: TGTGCCAGCAGCTTAGCATTAGCGGACACCGGGGAGCTGTTTTTT.

The rearrangement uses TRBV29-1 and TRBJ1-1, with D possibly TRBD1 on 5 matching bases. CDR1 and CDR2 from the germline V gene are SQVTM and ANQGSEA. The CDR3 loop spans 11 amino acids. The V gene lost 5 bases and the J gene lost 5 bases, with 9 bases spanning the gap. As DNA, the CDR3 is TGCAGCGTTCAGGGTGGGACTGAAGCTTTCTTT. This codes for CSVQGGTEAFF.

The chain has TRBV27 and TRBJ2-7, with 11 bases fitting TRBD1. The CDR3 consists of 15 residues. V was pared by 8 bases and J by 2 bases, with 8 bases of the junction left unmatched. Germline values: CDR1 MNHEY, CDR2 SMNVEV (reference sequence). In DNA form, the CDR3 reads TGTGCCAGCGAGACCGGGACAGGGGGGGCCTACGAGCAGTACTTC. As protein: CASETGTGGAYEQYF.

The rearrangement joins TRBV11-2 to TRBJ2-1, with D possibly matching TRBD2 (5 bases). The CDR3 consists of 17 residues. The V end was cut by 5 bases, the J end by 5 bases, with 22 bases between. Germline-derived CDR1 and CDR2 are SGHAT and FQNNGV. The CDR3, as DNA: TGTGCCAGCAGCCATCGACTACCCCTGGCTGATAACAATGAGCAGTTCTTC. Translation: CASSHRLPLADNNEQFF.

This clone has just one count. The gene calls are TRBV21-1 and TRBJ2-7; the table's D gene call, TRBD1, was not cross checked with the DNA. TRBV21-1 is termed a pseudogene. The CDR3 length is 15 residues. The CDR3 region is CASSRSGPPTREQYF. For the CDR3, the DNA is TGTGCCAGCAGCCGATCAGGCCCCCCAACCCGGGAGCAGTACTTC.

This chain connects TRBV20-1 to TRBJ2-3; no clear D. Trimming left V 3 bases short and J 9 bases short, with 13 bases between. The CDR3 is 12 residues long. Per the germline V gene, CDR1 is DFQATT and CDR2 is SNEGSKA (reference sequence). Written as DNA, the CDR3 is TGCAGTGCTAGTATGGCCACCAAGACGCAGTATTTT. This codes for CSASMATKTQYF.

This chain joins TRBV7-6 and TRBJ2-7; D ambiguous. CDR3 size: 16 residues. Germline CDR1 reads SGHVS; CDR2 reads FNYEAQ. The ends were cut back, 2 bases at V and 1 base at J, with 15 bases in the middle. CDR3: CASSLNSNGPSYEQYF. The DNA for the CDR3 is TGTGCCAGCAGCTTAAATAGTAACGGGCCTTCCTACGAGCAGTACTTC.

This chain connects TRBV15 to TRBJ1-4; 9 bases fit TRBD1. The CDR3 runs 14 residues. With 7 bases clipped from V and 1 base from J, the junction kept 1 base outside the gene matches. Per germline, CDR1 LNHNV and CDR2 YYDKDF (reference sequence). The CDR3 DNA is TGTGCCACCACGACAGGGGGAACTAATGAAAAACTGTTTTTT. Protein product: CATTTGGTNEKLFF.

This chain uses TRBV7-9 with TRBJ2-1, with TRBD2 matching over 10 bases. The CDR3 covers 16 residues. The germline V gene has CDR1 SEHNR and CDR2 FQNEAQ (reference sequence). J was trimmed by 3 bases and V by 5 bases; bases with no gene match: 7. The CDR3 nucleotides are TGTGCCAGCAGCGGTGAGCGGGAGGGCCTCTACAATGAGCAGTTCTTC. This gives the protein CASSGEREGLYNEQFF.

The chain links TRBV19 to TRBJ2-7; 7 nucleotides align to TRBD2. The CDR3 is 15 residues long. V was pared by 3 bases and J by 0 bases, with 5 bases of the junction left unmatched. The V gene's germline CDR1 is LNHDA and CDR2 SQIVND (reference sequence). For the CDR3, the DNA is TGTGCCAGTAGTATTGGGGGGGGAGCCTCCTACGAGCAGTACTTC. It specifies CASSIGGGASYEQYF.

The genes are TRBV5-4 and TRBJ1-4; possibly TRBD1 for D (5 bases). From germline, CDR1 is SGHNT and CDR2 YYREEE (reference sequence). V lost 0 bases to trimming and J lost 6 bases, with 9 bases between them. The CDR3 consists of 14 residues. The DNA for the CDR3 is TGTGCCAGCAGCTTGGCCGGCAGGGATGAAAAACTGTTTTTT. Translating it yields CASSLAGRDEKLFF.

The chain employs TRBV27 and TRBJ2-7, with 7 bases identical to TRBD1. Trimming took 3 bases from V and 0 from J; bases not matched to a gene: 5. Per germline, CDR1 MNHEY and CDR2 SMNVEV (reference sequence). The CDR3 loop spans 15 amino acids. The CDR3: CASSLSGTASYEQYF. CDR3 DNA sequence: TGTGCCAGCAGTTTGTCCGGGACAGCCTCCTACGAGCAGTACTTC.